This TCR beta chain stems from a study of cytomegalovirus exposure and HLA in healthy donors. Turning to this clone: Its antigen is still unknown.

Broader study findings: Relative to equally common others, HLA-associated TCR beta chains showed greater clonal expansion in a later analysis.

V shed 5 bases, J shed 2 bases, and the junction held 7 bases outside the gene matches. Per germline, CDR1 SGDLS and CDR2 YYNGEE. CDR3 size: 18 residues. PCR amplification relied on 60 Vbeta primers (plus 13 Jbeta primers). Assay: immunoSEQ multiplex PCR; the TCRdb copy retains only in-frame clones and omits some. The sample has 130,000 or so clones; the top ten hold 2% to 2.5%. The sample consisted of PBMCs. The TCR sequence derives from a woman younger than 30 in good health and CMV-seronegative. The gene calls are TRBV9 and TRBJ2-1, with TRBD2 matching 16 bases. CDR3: CASSGTSGRALAYNEQFF. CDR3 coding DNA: TGTGCCAGCAGTGGGACTAGCGGGAGGGCCCTGGCCTACAATGAGCAGTTCTTC. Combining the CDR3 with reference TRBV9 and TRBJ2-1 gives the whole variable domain DSGVTQTPKHLITATGQRVTLRCSPRSGDLSVYWYQQSLDQGLQFLIQYYNGEERAKGNILERFSAQQFPDLHSELNLSSLELGDSALYFCASSGTSGRALAYNEQFFGPGTRLTVL.